One and the same sample provided the 29 T cell receptor beta chains below, sequenced in a study of blood T cell repertoires in COVID-19. The method was immunoSEQ multiplex PCR; TCRdb's version includes in-frame clones alone and lacks a portion of them. Here the sample spans over 85,000 clones, around 90% being singletons. The specimen was peripheral blood. Receptors were obtained from a woman older than 75 with acute or convalescent COVID-19.

The V gene is TRBV19, the J gene TRBJ2-3, with 10 positions matching TRBD2. The CDR3 has 19 residues. CDR1 is LNHDA, CDR2 SQIVND, per germline (reference sequence). Trimming removed 5 bases from V and 3 bases from J; junction bases left unmatched: 17. The DNA for the CDR3 is TGTGCCAGTAGTGGGCGGGGAGCGGGAGGGCCATGGGGAACAGATACGCAGTATTTT. The encoded protein is CASSGRGAGGPWGTDTQYF. Complete variable domain (other parts from reference TRBV19 and TRBJ2-3): DGGITQSPKYLFRKEGQNVTLSCEQNLNHDAMYWYRQDPGQGLRLIYYSQIVNDFQKGDIAEGYSVSREKKESFPLTVTSAQKNPTAFYLCASSGRGAGGPWGTDTQYFGPGTRLTVL.

This rearrangement joins TRBV6-2 or TRBV6-3 to TRBJ1-2; D gene ambiguous. CDR1 MNHEY and CDR2 SVGEGT come from the germline V gene. The ends were cut back, 2 bases at V and 7 bases at J, with 14 bases in the middle. The CDR3 length is 14 residues. In DNA form, the CDR3 reads TGTGCCAGCAGTTACGGCGGCAGACTAGGTGGCTACACCTTC. It translates to CASSYGGRLGGYTF.

The V call is TRBV27, the J call TRBJ2-4; weak D call: TRBD1 (6 bases). Germline loops: CDR1 MNHEY, CDR2 SMNVEV (reference sequence). The germline V and J ends were trimmed by 5 bases and 1 base, with 18 bases remaining between them. This CDR3 spans 17 amino acids. This CDR3 is CASSPSDSSSAKNIQYF. The CDR3 region has the DNA TGTGCCAGCAGTCCCTCGGACAGTTCGTCGGCCAAAAACATTCAGTACTTC.

This rearrangement joins TRBV9 to TRBJ1-2, with 9 nucleotides matching TRBD1. V lost 4 bases to trimming and J lost 5 bases; unmatched junction nucleotides: 9. The CDR3 runs 15 residues. Looked up from germline, CDR1 is SGDLS and CDR2 is YYNGEE. The CDR3, as DNA: TGTGCCAGCAGCTCGGGACAGGGCGCGTGGTATGGCTACACCTTC. It encodes CASSSGQGAWYGYTF. Supplemented by reference TRBV9 and TRBJ1-2, the full variable domain reads DSGVTQTPKHLITATGQRVTLRCSPRSGDLSVYWYQQSLDQGLQFLIQYYNGEERAKGNILERFSAQQFPDLHSELNLSSLELGDSALYFCASSSGQGAWYGYTFGSGTRLTVV.

This chain links TRBV6-5 with TRBJ2-3; the match to TRBD1 covers 7 bases. Germline-derived CDR1 and CDR2 are MNHEY and SVGAGI. Trimming at V came to 8 bases and at J to 6 bases, leaving 2 bases not matched to a gene. CDR3 length equals 11 residues. CDR3 protein: CASWTGDTQYF. DNA for the CDR3: TGTGCCAGCTGGACAGGCGATACGCAGTATTTT.

This clone occurred once. This chain joins TRBV6-5 and TRBJ2-1; 12 bases agree with TRBD2. V was clipped by 9 bases and J by 7 bases; unmatched bases: 7. The germline V gene encodes CDR1 MNHEY and CDR2 SVGAGI. This CDR3 comprises 14 residues. Here the CDR3 reads CASWTSGIGNEQFF. The DNA for the CDR3 is TGTGCCAGTTGGACTAGCGGGATCGGAAATGAGCAGTTCTTC.

The rearrangement uses TRBV12-3 or TRBV12-4 and TRBJ1-5, with D maybe TRBD1 (6 bases). V was trimmed by 4 bases and J by 9 bases, leaving 13 bases between them. This CDR3 comprises 13 residues. CDR3 region: CASSSSGERPQHF. CDR3 sequence (DNA): TGTGCCAGCAGTTCGTCAGGGGAGCGGCCCCAGCATTTT.

V usage is TRBV30 and J usage is TRBJ2-2; tentative D call: TRBD2 (5 bases). Per germline, CDR1 GTSNPN and CDR2 SVGIG (reference sequence). This CDR3 is built from 12 residues. Trimming took off 5 bases at V and 7 bases at J, with 11 bases between the two ends. The chain's CDR3 is CAWGQAGGELFF. The CDR3 DNA follows: TGTGCCTGGGGGCAGGCGGGCGGGGAGCTGTTTTTT.

The chain carries TRBV6-2 or TRBV6-3 and TRBJ1-2; the D is unclear. The germline V gene encodes CDR1 MNHEY and CDR2 SVGEGT. The CDR3 spans 15 residues. Trimming removed 2 bases from V and 7 bases from J, with 17 bases in between. This CDR3 reads CASSYAWRVDGGYTF. The CDR3 DNA follows: TGTGCCAGCAGTTACGCTTGGAGGGTTGATGGTGGCTACACCTTC.

This CDR3 is CATSEGTSGTLYNEQFF. CDR3 nucleotides: TGTGCCACCAGTGAGGGGACTAGCGGGACGCTCTACAATGAGCAGTTCTTC. The rearrangement links TRBV24-1 to TRBJ2-1, with 13 nucleotides matching TRBD2. Germline loops: CDR1 KGHDR, CDR2 SFDVKD. The junction had 5 bases not matched to a gene; V was cut back by 4 bases and J by 3 bases. CDR3 size: 17 residues.

This chain links TRBV27 with TRBJ1-2; 11 bases map to TRBD1. The germline V gene has CDR1 MNHEY and CDR2 SMNVEV (reference sequence). CDR3 size: 16 residues. V lost 3 bases and J lost 4; bases outside the gene matches: 7. CDR3 amino acids: CASSFLGQGEGYGYTF. For the CDR3, the DNA is TGTGCCAGCAGTTTTCTGGGACAGGGGGAAGGCTATGGCTACACCTTC.

The genes are TRBV10-3 and TRBJ1-4; the D is unclear. V dropped 6 bases and J dropped 3 bases, with 8 bases sitting between them. This CDR3 is 13 amino acids long. CDR1 ENHRY and CDR2 SYGVKD come from the germline V gene. The CDR3 protein is CAISQRANEKLFF. CDR3 DNA: TGTGCCATCAGCCAGAGGGCTAATGAAAAACTGTTTTTT.

The rearrangement joins TRBV27 to TRBJ2-1, with 13 bases identical to TRBD2. J was trimmed by 4 bases and V by 5 bases; bases with no gene match: 14. The CDR3 contains 19 residues. Germline V CDR1 and CDR2: MNHEY, SMNVEV (reference sequence). In DNA, the CDR3 is TGTGCCAGCAGTCCTGGACTAGCGGGAGTAGCGCTCGTTTACAATGAGCAGTTCTTC. Translating gives CASSPGLAGVALVYNEQFF.

This chain links TRBV21-1 with TRBJ2-5; the table's D call, TRBD2, has no DNA check behind it. TRBV21-1 is reported as a pseudogene. The CDR3 has 13 amino acids. The CDR3, as DNA: TGTGCCAGCACGTCCTTCGTTCTGGAGACCCAGTACTTC. As protein: CASTSFVLETQYF.

This chain uses TRBV30 with TRBJ2-6, with 8 bases lining up with TRBD1. V was pared by 2 bases and J by 2 bases, with 2 bases of the junction left unmatched. Germline lookup yields CDR1 GTSNPN and CDR2 SVGIG (reference sequence). The CDR3 is 15 residues long. CDR3 sequence: CAWSPGGAGANVLTF. Written as DNA, the CDR3 is TGTGCCTGGAGTCCAGGGGGCGCTGGGGCCAACGTCCTGACTTTC. Full variable domain (missing parts from reference TRBV30 and TRBJ2-6): SQTIHQWPATLVQPVGSPLSLECTVEGTSNPNLYWYRQAAGRGLQLLFYSVGIGQISSEVPQNLSASRPQDRQFILSSKKLLLSDSGFYLCAWSPGGAGANVLTFGAGSRLTVL.

The chain carries TRBV19 and TRBJ2-5, with TRBD1 matching over 7 bases. The trim removed 4 bases at V and 5 bases at J, leaving 10 bases unmatched. Germline V lookup: CDR1 LNHDA, CDR2 SQIVND (reference sequence). CDR3 size: 15 residues. The CDR3 sequence is CASSNDHRGEETQYF. The CDR3 nucleotides read TGTGCCAGTAGTAACGATCACAGGGGAGAGGAGACCCAGTACTTC.

This chain links TRBV7-8 with TRBJ2-7; the match to TRBD2 covers 7 bases. The J segment lost 6 bases and the V segment lost 4 bases, leaving 15 bases of the junction unmatched. Per germline, CDR1 SGHVS and CDR2 FQNEAQ. The CDR3 is made up of 16 amino acids. CDR3 sequence: CASSSYSGGGPGEQYF. The CDR3 bases are TGTGCCAGCAGCTCCTATTCGGGCGGGGGACCGGGCGAGCAGTACTTC.

The chain joins TRBV6-6 to TRBJ1-6; no clear D. The CDR3 runs 13 residues. V lost 5 bases and J lost 10, with 12 bases in between. The germline V gene encodes CDR1 MNHNY and CDR2 SVGAGI (reference sequence). The CDR3, as DNA: TGTGCCAGCAGTACTGCGTCGGTGTCACCCCTCCACTTT. It encodes CASSTASVSPLHF.

The V gene is TRBV2, the J gene TRBJ1-5, with D unclear. Germline V gene data show CDR1 as SNHLY and CDR2 as FYNNEI. Trimming pared 3 bases from V and 6 bases from J, leaving 12 bases between. CDR3 length: 14 amino acids. This CDR3 reads CASSEGVRSQPQHF. The DNA for the CDR3 is TGTGCCAGCAGTGAGGGCGTCAGGTCTCAGCCCCAGCATTTT.

The chain carries TRBV5-1 and TRBJ1-2, with a weak D call TRBD1 (5 bases). The V gene lost 4 bases and the J gene lost 0 bases, with 10 bases spanning the gap. Germline values: CDR1 SGHRS, CDR2 YFSETQ. This CDR3 has 14 amino acids. The CDR3 nucleotides are TGCGCCAGCAGCCTCGCGGGGCCTAACTATGGCTACACCTTC. This sequence encodes CASSLAGPNYGYTF.

The rearrangement uses TRBV7-2 and TRBJ1-1, with no clear D. The CDR3 loop spans 14 amino acids. V was cut by 5 bases and J by 3 bases, with 13 bases left in between. The germline V gene has CDR1 SGHTA and CDR2 FQGNSA. CDR3 bases: TGTGCCAGCAGCCTAAGGGCGGGCGACACTGAAGCTTTCTTT. The encoded protein is CASSLRAGDTEAFF.

This rearrangement joins TRBV6-5 to TRBJ1-5, with 7 bases lining up with TRBD1. Germline V lookup: CDR1 MNHEY, CDR2 SVGAGI. V trimming: 8 bases; J trimming: 1 base; junction bases outside the gene matches: 5. The CDR3 extends over 14 amino acids. The DNA of the CDR3 is TGTGCCAGCCTCGACAGGGTCAGCAATCAGCCCCAGCATTTT. It encodes CASLDRVSNQPQHF.

In its sample, this clone was seen once. The V and J genes are TRBV3-1 (or the pseudogene TRBV3-2) and TRBJ2-3; 8 bases match TRBD2. Looked up from germline, CDR1 is LGHDT and CDR2 is YNNKEL (reference sequence). The CDR3 has 14 amino acids. Trimming at V came to 6 bases and at J to 1 base, leaving 3 bases not matched to a gene. CDR3 sequence reads: CASRSSGGTDTQYF. Written as DNA, the CDR3 is TGTGCCAGCAGAAGTAGCGGGGGCACAGATACGCAGTATTTT.

The V and J genes are TRBV5-1 and TRBJ1-1, with a weak D call TRBD1 (5 bases). Germline V gives CDR1 SGHRS, CDR2 YFSETQ. The V and J ends lost 2 bases and 5 bases respectively, with 25 bases between them. The CDR3 has 18 residues. The CDR3 loop reads CASSFGGRGAGSGTEAFF. For the CDR3, the DNA is TGCGCCAGCAGCTTCGGTGGGAGGGGCGCTGGGTCAGGGACTGAAGCTTTCTTT.

CDR3 sequence: CASSRSRAAYNEQFF. The CDR3 DNA reads as TGTGCCAGTAGTAGGAGCAGGGCGGCCTACAATGAGCAGTTCTTC. The V and J genes are TRBV19 and TRBJ2-1, with D possibly matching TRBD1 (5 bases). Germline V lookup: CDR1 LNHDA, CDR2 SQIVND (reference sequence). The CDR3 consists of 15 residues. With 4 bases removed from V and 2 bases from J, the gap between germline ends came to 12 bases.

This chain uses TRBV29-1 with TRBJ1-2; tentatively, D is TRBD1 (5 bases). This CDR3 contains 14 residues. V was cut by 1 base and J by 12 bases, with 21 bases left in between. Germline CDR1 is SQVTM and CDR2 is ANQGSEA. The CDR3 region has the DNA TGCAGCGTTGAAGGGTACGGGGGACGCGTGGAGCACACCTTC. This encodes CSVEGYGGRVEHTF.

The V and J genes are TRBV24-1 and TRBJ2-5; D perhaps matches TRBD2 (5 bases). Germline assignment: CDR1 KGHDR and CDR2 SFDVKD. The germline V and J ends were trimmed by 1 base and 4 bases, with 12 bases remaining between them. This CDR3 is 15 amino acids long. The CDR3 region has the DNA TGTGCCACCAGTGATTTCAACTGCCGGGGAGAGACCCAGTACTTC. Protein: CATSDFNCRGETQYF.

This clone was detected once. The chain links TRBV19 to TRBJ1-1; the D gene is possibly TRBD1 (5 bases). V lost 7 bases and J 7 bases, leaving 19 bases between the germline ends. The germline gives CDR1 LNHDA, CDR2 SQIVND (reference sequence). The CDR3 covers 14 residues. The CDR3 spells CASKIGEADYEAFF. The CDR3 coding sequence is TGTGCCAGTAAAATAGGGGAGGCGGACTATGAAGCTTTCTTT.

J is TRBJ2-3 and V is TRBV19; 11 nucleotides agree with TRBD2. This CDR3 is 18 amino acids long. Germline-derived CDR1 and CDR2 are LNHDA and SQIVND (reference sequence). V lost 6 bases to trimming and J lost 0 bases; unmatched junction nucleotides: 11. CDR3 nucleotide sequence: TGTGCCAGTAGGGGAGGGACTAGCGGACCCCCTAGCACAGATACGCAGTATTTT. It specifies CASRGGTSGPPSTDTQYF.